This TCR beta chain was sequenced in a study of blood T cell repertoires in COVID-19. Germline V lookup: CDR1 LNHNV, CDR2 YYDKDF (reference sequence). V lost 1 base and J 6 bases, leaving 9 bases between the germline ends. This CDR3 contains 14 residues. The method was immunoSEQ multiplex PCR; TCRdb's version includes in-frame clones alone and lacks a portion of them. The table lists 45,000 to 50,000 clones, 65% to 85% of them singletons. This rearrangement joins TRBV15 to TRBJ1-4; D may be TRBD1 (5 bases). The sample taken for sequencing was peripheral blood. This receptor was obtained from an older man in a cohort sampled during active COVID-19. The CDR3 is CATSRGGSYEKLFF. The CDR3 DNA reads TGTGCCACCAGCAGAGGGGGCAGTTATGAAAAACTGTTTTTT.